Listed below are T cell receptor beta chains from one sample, sequenced in a study of blood T cells in healthy people across ages. TCRdb analysed the 5' RACE reads with MiXCR anew, one entry per CDR3 protein. The sample holds hundreds of thousands of distinct CDR3 sequences, about 50% seen once. The sample consisted of blood. The receptors originated from a woman older than 75 in good health. Each CDR3 is given with its conserved first and last residue. Each record gives: J gene, V gene, D gene, clone size, CDR3 protein, CDR3 DNA. A D gene is named only where the DNA matches it firmly. Clone size, where shown, is once, few, many, or a class for clones that have expanded.

>TRBJ1-4|TRBV25-1|-|few
CASSVNSGTHNEKLFF
TGTGCCAGCAGTGTGAATAGTGGCACTCATAATGAAAAACTGTTTTTT
>TRBJ1-6|TRBV4-3|-|once
CASSQDPAGVLASPLHF
TGCGCCAGCAGCCAAGATCCGGCCGGAGTATTAGCTTCACCCCTCCACTTT
>TRBJ2-7|TRBV5-1|-|many
CASSLGGILYEQYF
TGCGCCAGCAGCTTGGGCGGTATCCTCTACGAGCAGTACTTC
>TRBJ2-7|TRBV12-3/TRBV12-4|TRBD1|few
CASSPAGQGPNEQYF
TGTGCCAGCAGCCCCGCGGGACAGGGTCCCAATGAGCAGTACTTC
>TRBJ2-5|TRBV11-2|-|-
CASSLFQGEGETQYF
TGTGCCAGCAGCTTATTTCAGGGAGAAGGAGAGACCCAGTACTTC
>TRBJ1-2|TRBV29-1|-|-
CSVEEDRHGYTF
TGCAGCGTTGAAGAAGACAGACATGGCTACACCTTC
>TRBJ1-2|TRBV4-1|-|many
CASSQTNRGRGLYGYTF
TGCGCCAGCAGCCAAACGAATAGAGGTCGCGGCCTCTATGGCTACACCTTC
>TRBJ1-2|TRBV3-1|-|-
CASSLGRGGYGYTF
TGTGCCAGCAGCCTCGGACGGGGGGGCTATGGCTACACCTTC
>TRBJ2-3|TRBV7-3|TRBD2|many
CASSPKGLDPDTQYF
TGTGCCAGCAGCCCCAAGGGACTAGACCCAGATACGCAGTATTTT
>TRBJ1-5|TRBV10-3|-|-
CAISEGEASNQPQHF
TGTGCTATCAGTGAGGGAGAGGCCAGCAATCAGCCCCAGCATTTT
>TRBJ2-2|TRBV4-1|-|-
CASSQGGRAVYGGLFF
TGCGCCAGCAGCCAAGGGGGCCGGGCCGTTTACGGGGGGCTGTTTTTT
>TRBJ2-1|TRBV5-1|TRBD2|-
CASSNKVAGGPGNEQFF
TGCGCCAGCAGTAATAAAGTAGCGGGAGGGCCGGGCAATGAGCAGTTCTTC
>TRBJ1-1|TRBV4-1|-|-
CASSLELGHLLLVPFF
TGCGCCAGCAGCCTTGAACTGGGACATCTACTACTGGTACCTTTCTTT
>TRBJ2-1|TRBV12-3/TRBV12-4|TRBD1|-
CASSFRDRGGRHNEQFF
TGTGCCAGCAGTTTCCGGGACAGGGGAGGTAGGCACAATGAGCAGTTCTTC
>TRBJ2-1|TRBV18|TRBD2|many
CASSRRAGGSYNEQFF
TGTGCCAGCTCACGACGGGCGGGAGGAAGCTACAATGAGCAGTTCTTC
>TRBJ2-5|TRBV6-6|TRBD2|once
CASNRDSGRNEQYF
TGTGCCAGCAACAGGGACAGCGGGAGGAATGAGCAGTACTTC
>TRBJ2-7|TRBV29-1|-|-
CSVTGTTYEQYF
TGCAGCGTTACCGGGACAACCTACGAGCAGTACTTC
>TRBJ2-2|TRBV5-1|TRBD2|-
CASSLGAAAGVTGELFF
TGCGCCAGCAGCTTGGGAGCGGCAGCGGGGGTCACCGGGGAGCTGTTTTTT
>TRBJ2-1|TRBV12-3/TRBV12-4|TRBD2|many
CASSPTSGTNEQFF
TGTGCCAGCAGTCCCACTAGCGGGACCAATGAGCAGTTCTTC
>TRBJ2-5|TRBV4-1|TRBD2|many
CASSQGSGGLQETQYF
TGCGCCAGCAGCCAGGGTAGCGGGGGGTTACAAGAGACCCAGTACTTC
>TRBJ2-2|TRBV7-9|TRBD2|-
CASSPGLAVNTGELFF
TGTGCCAGCAGCCCTGGACTAGCGGTGAACACCGGGGAGCTGTTTTTT
>TRBJ2-5|TRBV7-2|TRBD1|-
CASSPTGTAQETQYF
TGTGCCAGCAGCCCCACCGGGACAGCCCAAGAGACCCAGTACTTC
>TRBJ2-5|TRBV20-1|-|few
CSARDQYQETQYF
TGCAGTGCTAGAGATCAGTACCAAGAGACCCAGTACTTC
>TRBJ1-2|TRBV20-1|TRBD1|-
CSAREQGAAGYTF
TGCAGTGCTAGAGAGCAGGGGGCGGCTGGCTACACCTTC
>TRBJ2-5|TRBV4-2|-|-
CASSQDPVRQETQYF
TGTGCCAGCAGCCAAGATCCTGTCCGGCAAGAGACCCAGTACTTC
>TRBJ2-7|TRBV3-1|-|-
CASSPLSGYEQYF
TGTGCCAGCAGCCCGCTTAGCGGATACGAGCAGTACTTC
>TRBJ1-1|TRBV15|-|-
CATSRDGRVGTEAFF
TGTGCCACCAGCAGAGATGGCAGGGTGGGGACTGAAGCTTTCTTT
>TRBJ2-6|TRBV6-1|TRBD1|-
CASRRTRDSSGANVLTF
TGTGCCAGCCGACGCACCCGGGACAGCTCTGGGGCCAACGTCCTGACTTTC
>TRBJ1-6|TRBV30|-|-
CAWKRSSGSPLHF
TGTGCCTGGAAACGGAGCTCAGGGTCACCCCTCCACTTT
>TRBJ2-4|TRBV3-1|TRBD1|many
CASSQADGTGIQYF
TGTGCCAGCAGCCAAGCAGACGGGACAGGCATTCAGTACTTC
>TRBJ2-7|TRBV6-5|TRBD2|-
CASSYSFWLAGEVRHEQYF
TGTGCCAGCAGTTACTCGTTTTGGCTGGCGGGGGAAGTTCGCCACGAGCAGTACTTC
>TRBJ1-5|TRBV12-3/TRBV12-4|TRBD1|-
CASTPDRAWGQPQHF
TGTGCCAGCACCCCGGACAGGGCGTGGGGTCAGCCCCAGCATTTT
>TRBJ2-1|TRBV7-2|-|many
CASSLTTGVYNEQFF
TGTGCCAGCAGCTTAACAACAGGAGTCTACAATGAGCAGTTCTTC
>TRBJ1-2|TRBV15|-|-
CATSRSPNAPGYTF
TGTGCCACCAGCAGATCACCGAATGCTCCTGGCTACACCTTC
>TRBJ2-1|TRBV5-1|-|many
CASSLRTAGRIGNEQFF
TGCGCCAGCAGCTTGAGGACAGCAGGGCGGATTGGCAATGAGCAGTTCTTC
>TRBJ1-2|TRBV29-1|-|once
CSVVRPGGYGYTF
TGCAGCGTTGTTAGACCGGGCGGCTATGGCTACACCTTC
>TRBJ1-1|TRBV9|-|few
CASSGGKGHPTFQMDTEAFF
TGTGCCAGCAGCGGCGGGAAGGGGCACCCCACTTTCCAAATGGACACTGAAGCTTTCTTT